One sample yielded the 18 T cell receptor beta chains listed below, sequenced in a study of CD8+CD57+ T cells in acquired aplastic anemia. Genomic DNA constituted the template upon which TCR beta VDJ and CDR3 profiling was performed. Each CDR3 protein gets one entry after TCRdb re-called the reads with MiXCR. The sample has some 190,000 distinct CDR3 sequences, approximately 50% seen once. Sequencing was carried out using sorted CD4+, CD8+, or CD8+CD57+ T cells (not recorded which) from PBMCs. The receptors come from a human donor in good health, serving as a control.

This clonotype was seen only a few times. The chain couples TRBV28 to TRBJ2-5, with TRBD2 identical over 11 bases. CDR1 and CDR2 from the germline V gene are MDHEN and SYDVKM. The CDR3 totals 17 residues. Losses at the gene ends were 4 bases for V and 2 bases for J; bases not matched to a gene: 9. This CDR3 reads CASSSQTSGASQETQYF. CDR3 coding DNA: TGTGCCAGCAGTTCTCAGACTAGCGGGGCGTCTCAAGAGACCCAGTACTTC.

The CDR3 sequence: CASSTRGEGETQYF. The CDR3 nucleotides read TGTGCCAGCAGCACCAGGGGCGAGGGAGAGACCCAGTACTTC. This sequence joins TRBV12-3 or TRBV12-4 and TRBJ2-5; maybe TRBD1 (6 bases). The germline V and J ends were trimmed by 6 bases and 4 bases, with 15 bases remaining between them. The CDR3 extends over 14 amino acids.

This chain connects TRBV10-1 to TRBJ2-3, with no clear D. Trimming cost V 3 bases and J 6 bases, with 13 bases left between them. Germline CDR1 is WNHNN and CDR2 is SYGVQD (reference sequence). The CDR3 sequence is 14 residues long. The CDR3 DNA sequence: TGCGCCAGCAGTGATCGCCCCTCTCAGGATACGCAGTATTTT. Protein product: CASSDRPSQDTQYF.

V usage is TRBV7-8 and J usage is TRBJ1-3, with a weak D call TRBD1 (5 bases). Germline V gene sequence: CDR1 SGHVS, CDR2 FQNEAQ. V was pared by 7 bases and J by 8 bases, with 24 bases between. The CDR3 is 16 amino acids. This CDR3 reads CASTPSRGAGGDTIYF. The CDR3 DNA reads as TGTGCCAGCACCCCTTCACGGGGCGCGGGGGGAGACACCATATATTTT. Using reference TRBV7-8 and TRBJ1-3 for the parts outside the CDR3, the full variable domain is GAGVSQSPRYKVAKRGQDVALRCDPISGHVSLFWYQQALGQGPEFLTYFQNEAQLDKSGLPSDRFFAERPEGSVSTLKIQRTQQEDSAVYLCASTPSRGAGGDTIYFGEGSWLTVV.

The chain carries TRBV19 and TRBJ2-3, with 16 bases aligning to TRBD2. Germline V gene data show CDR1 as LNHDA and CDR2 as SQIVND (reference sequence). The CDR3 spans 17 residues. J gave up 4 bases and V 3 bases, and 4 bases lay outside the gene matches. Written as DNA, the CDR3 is TGTGCCAGTAGTATCCAAGGGACTAGCGGGGGGGCAGATACGCAGTATTTT. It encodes CASSIQGTSGGADTQYF.

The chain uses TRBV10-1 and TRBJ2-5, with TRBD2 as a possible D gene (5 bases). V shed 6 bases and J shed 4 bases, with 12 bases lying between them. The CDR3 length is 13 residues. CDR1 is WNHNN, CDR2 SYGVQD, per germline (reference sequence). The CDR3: CASRHPAVETQYF. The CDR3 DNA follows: TGCGCCAGCAGGCACCCAGCGGTAGAGACCCAGTACTTC.

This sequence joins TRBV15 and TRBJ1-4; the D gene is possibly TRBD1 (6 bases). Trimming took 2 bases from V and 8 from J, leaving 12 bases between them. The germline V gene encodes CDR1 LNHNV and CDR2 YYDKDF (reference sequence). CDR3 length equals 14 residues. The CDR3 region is CATSRTGTGEKLFF. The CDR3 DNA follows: TGTGCCACCAGCAGAACAGGGACGGGCGAAAAACTGTTTTTT.

Written as DNA, the CDR3 is TGTGCCACCATCGGGACAGGGGGGAGCAATGAGCAGTTCTTC. Translating it yields CATIGTGGSNEQFF. The genes are TRBV15 and TRBJ2-1; 11 nucleotides line up with TRBD1. CDR1 is LNHNV and CDR2 is YYDKDF in the germline V gene (reference sequence). CDR3 length equals 14 residues. V was clipped by 7 bases and J by 6 bases; unmatched bases: 5. Full variable domain (remainder filled in from reference TRBV15 and TRBJ2-1): DAMVIQNPRYQVTQFGKPVTLSCSQTLNHNVMYWYQQKSSQAPKLLFHYYDKDFNNEADTPDNFQSRRPNTSFCFLDIRSPGLGDTAMYLCATIGTGGSNEQFFGPGTRLTVL.

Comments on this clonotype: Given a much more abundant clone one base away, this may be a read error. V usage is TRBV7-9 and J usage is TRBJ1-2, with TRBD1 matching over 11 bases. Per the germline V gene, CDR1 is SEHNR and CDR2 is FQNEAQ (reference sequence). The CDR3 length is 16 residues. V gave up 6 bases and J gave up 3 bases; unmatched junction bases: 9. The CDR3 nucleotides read TGTGCCAGCAGGAGCTTGATGGGACAGGGGGACTATGGCTACACCTTC. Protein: CASRSLMGQGDYGYTF.

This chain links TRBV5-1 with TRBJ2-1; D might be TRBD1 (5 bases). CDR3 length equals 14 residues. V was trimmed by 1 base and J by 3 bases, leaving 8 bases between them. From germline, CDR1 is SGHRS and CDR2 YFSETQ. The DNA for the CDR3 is TGCGCCAGCAGCTTGCCAGGGTACTACAATGAGCAGTTCTTC. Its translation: CASSLPGYYNEQFF.

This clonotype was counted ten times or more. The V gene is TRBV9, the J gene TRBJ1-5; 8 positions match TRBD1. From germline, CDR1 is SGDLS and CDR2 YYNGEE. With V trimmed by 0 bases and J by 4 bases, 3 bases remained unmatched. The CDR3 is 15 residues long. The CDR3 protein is CASSVGTGNNQPQHF. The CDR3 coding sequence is TGTGCCAGCAGCGTAGGGACAGGGAATAATCAGCCCCAGCATTTT.

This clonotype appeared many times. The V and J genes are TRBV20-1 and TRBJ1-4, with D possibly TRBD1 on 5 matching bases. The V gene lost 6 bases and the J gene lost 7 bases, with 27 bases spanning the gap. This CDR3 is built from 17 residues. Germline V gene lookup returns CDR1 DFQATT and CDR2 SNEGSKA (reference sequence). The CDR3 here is CSALLLGRDGHGEKLFF. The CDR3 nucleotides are TGCAGTGCCTTACTCTTAGGCAGGGATGGGCATGGTGAAAAACTGTTTTTT.

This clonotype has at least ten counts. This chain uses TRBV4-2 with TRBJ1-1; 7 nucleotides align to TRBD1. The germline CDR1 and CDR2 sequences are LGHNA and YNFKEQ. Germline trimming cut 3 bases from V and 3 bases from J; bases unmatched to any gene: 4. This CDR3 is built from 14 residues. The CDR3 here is CASSQDRRDTEAFF. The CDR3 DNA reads TGTGCCAGCAGCCAGGACAGGAGAGACACTGAAGCTTTCTTT.

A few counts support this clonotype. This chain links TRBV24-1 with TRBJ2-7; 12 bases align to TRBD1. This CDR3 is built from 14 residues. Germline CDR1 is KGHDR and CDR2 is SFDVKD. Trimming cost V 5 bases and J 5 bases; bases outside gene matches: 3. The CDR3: CATSAGTGGDEQYF. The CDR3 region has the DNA TGTGCCACCAGTGCCGGGACAGGGGGCGACGAGCAGTACTTC.

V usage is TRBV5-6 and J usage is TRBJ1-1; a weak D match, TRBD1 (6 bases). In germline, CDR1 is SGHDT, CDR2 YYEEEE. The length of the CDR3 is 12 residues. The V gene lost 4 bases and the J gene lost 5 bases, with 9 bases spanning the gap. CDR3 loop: CASSKGGTEAFF. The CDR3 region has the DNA TGTGCCAGCAGCAAAGGGGGAACTGAAGCTTTCTTT.

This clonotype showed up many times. CDR3 DNA sequence: TGTGCCAGCAGCCCAAGACTAGCTAGTACAGATACGCAGTATTTT. It yields the protein CASSPRLASTDTQYF. The chain links TRBV9 to TRBJ2-3; 7 nucleotides agree with TRBD2. The CDR3 covers 15 residues. Trimming removed 4 bases from V and 3 bases from J; junction bases left unmatched: 8. Germline values: CDR1 SGDLS, CDR2 YYNGEE.

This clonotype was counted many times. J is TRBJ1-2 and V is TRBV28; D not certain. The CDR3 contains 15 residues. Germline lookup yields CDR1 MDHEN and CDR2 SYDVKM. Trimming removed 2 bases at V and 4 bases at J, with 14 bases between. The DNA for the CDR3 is TGTGCCAGCAGTTTAACCCAGGTAGCTACCTATGGCTACACCTTC. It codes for CASSLTQVATYGYTF.

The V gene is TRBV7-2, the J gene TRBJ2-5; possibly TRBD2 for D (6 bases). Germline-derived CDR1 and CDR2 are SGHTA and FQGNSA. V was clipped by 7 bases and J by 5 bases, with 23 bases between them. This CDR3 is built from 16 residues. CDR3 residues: CASTQRGSNTGETQYF. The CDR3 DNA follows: TGTGCCAGCACCCAACGGGGGAGTAACACCGGGGAGACCCAGTACTTC.